The 32 T cell receptor beta chains reported below all come from one sample, sequenced in a study of T cells in Graves' hyperthyroidism and ophthalmopathy. Authors of the study amplified TCR beta CDR3 regions from RNA transcripts. Initially, a first-round RT-PCR of the TCR CDR3 employed the HTBI primer set. TCRdb itself ran the multiplex PCR reads through MiXCR, one entry per CDR3 protein. The profile shows about 620,000 distinct CDR3 sequences, under 20% of them singletons. Specimen: blood. The receptors were sampled from a woman aged 30 to 39 with Graves' hyperthyroidism.

This clonotype was counted many times. The chain is built from TRBV6-1 and TRBJ2-7; 12 nucleotides align to TRBD2. The CDR3 length is 15 residues. The trim removed 6 bases at V and 2 bases at J, leaving 5 bases unmatched. Germline V CDR1 and CDR2: MNHNS, SASEGT. The DNA for the CDR3 is TGTGCCAGCAGGCATCTAGCGGGAGGGCCCTACGAGCAGTACTTC. Its protein is CASRHLAGGPYEQYF.

This clonotype was seen a few times. The gene calls are TRBV18 and TRBJ1-1, with D unclear. V lost 2 bases to trimming and J lost 0 bases, with 13 bases between them. The germline V gene has CDR1 KGHSH and CDR2 LQKENI. CDR3 length: 16 residues. This CDR3 is CASSPYPGGMNTEAFF. The CDR3 DNA is TGTGCCAGCTCACCATACCCAGGAGGTATGAACACTGAAGCTTTCTTT. The full variable domain, in which reference TRBV18 and TRBJ1-1 provide the parts outside the CDR3, is NAGVMQNPRHLVRRRGQEARLRCSPMKGHSHVYWYRQLPEEGLKFMVYLQKENIIDESGMPKERFSAEFPKEGPSILRIQQVVRGDSAAYFCASSPYPGGMNTEAFFGQGTRLTVV.

This clonotype was counted many times. The V gene is TRBV3-1, the J gene TRBJ2-1; TRBD1 aligns across 7 bases. The CDR3 spans 15 residues. Germline V CDR1 and CDR2: LGHDT, YNNKEL (reference sequence). V lost 4 bases and J lost 5; bases outside the gene matches: 8. The chain's CDR3 is CASSLDYRGHNEQFF. DNA for the CDR3: TGTGCCAGCAGCCTAGACTACAGGGGACACAATGAGCAGTTCTTC.

At least ten counts were recorded for this clonotype. The chain employs TRBV11-2 and TRBJ2-1; D gene uncertain. The V end lost 5 bases, the J end lost 8 bases, and 10 bases lay between the germline ends. This CDR3 is 12 amino acids long. Germline assignment: CDR1 SGHAT and CDR2 FQNNGV. For the CDR3, the DNA is TGTGCCAGCAGCCCCAAGGCGTATGAGCAGTTCTTC. It specifies CASSPKAYEQFF. The full variable domain, in which reference TRBV11-2 and TRBJ2-1 provide the parts outside the CDR3, is EAGVAQSPRYKIIEKRQSVAFWCNPISGHATLYWYQQILGQGPKLLIQFQNNGVVDDSQLPKDRFSAERLKGVDSTLKIQPAKLEDSAVYLCASSPKAYEQFFGPGTRLTVL.

The sample holds a few counts of this clonotype. The CDR3 nucleotides read TGCGCCAGCAGCCAAACCACAATTACCTACGAGCAGTACTTC. The encoded protein is CASSQTTITYEQYF. The rearrangement joins TRBV4-1 to TRBJ2-7; D gene ambiguous. CDR1 is MGHRA and CDR2 is YSYEKL in the germline V gene. The ends were cut back, 2 bases at V and 2 bases at J, with 10 bases in the middle. There are 14 residues in the CDR3.

This sequence joins TRBV20-1 and TRBJ2-1, with TRBD2 identical over 8 bases. The CDR3 runs 15 residues. Germline CDR1 and CDR2: DFQATT and SNEGSKA (reference sequence). V was clipped by 5 bases and J by 2 bases; unmatched bases: 8. The CDR3 reads CSAPRGGGAYNEQFF. The DNA for the CDR3 is TGCAGTGCTCCCCGGGGGGGAGGGGCCTACAATGAGCAGTTCTTC.

There are a few counts of this clonotype. The chain employs TRBV5-1 and TRBJ2-1, with 15 nucleotides matching TRBD2. This CDR3 has 20 residues. The germline V gene has CDR1 SGHRS and CDR2 YFSETQ. V lost 4 bases, J lost 0 bases, and 11 bases stayed unmatched. CDR3: CASSDGLAGGPSGSYNEQFF. The CDR3 region has the DNA TGCGCCAGCAGCGATGGACTAGCGGGAGGGCCGTCTGGCTCCTACAATGAGCAGTTCTTC.

This chain links TRBV29-1 with TRBJ1-2; TRBD1 aligns across 8 bases. The CDR3 extends over 16 amino acids. The germline CDR1 and CDR2 sequences are SQVTM and ANQGSEA. V shed 3 bases and J 4 bases; nucleotides not matched to a gene: 13. CDR3 protein: CSVEGGRGRPPYGYTF. Written as DNA, the CDR3 is TGCAGCGTTGAGGGGGGCAGGGGGCGCCCCCCCTATGGCTACACCTTC.

This clonotype has just a few counts. The CDR3 bases are TGTGCCAGCAGTCGAAGTCAGGGACCTAATGAAAAACTGTTTTTT. It is translated as CASSRSQGPNEKLFF. The J gene is TRBJ1-4, the V gene TRBV7-9, with a weak D call TRBD1 (5 bases). This CDR3 comprises 15 residues. The V and J ends lost 6 bases and 3 bases respectively, with 14 bases between them. The germline V gene has CDR1 SEHNR and CDR2 FQNEAQ (reference sequence).

The chain carries TRBV20-1 and TRBJ2-7; D possibly corresponds to TRBD1 (6 bases). There are 13 residues in the CDR3. Germline V CDR1 and CDR2: DFQATT, SNEGSKA (reference sequence). The ends were cut back, 2 bases at V and 9 bases at J, with 17 bases in the middle. DNA for the CDR3: TGCAGTGCTAGAATACAACAGGGCCGCGGGCAGTACTTC. This gives the protein CSARIQQGRGQYF.

V and J are TRBV28 and TRBJ1-3, with D perhaps TRBD1 (5 bases). V was clipped by 1 base and J by 0 bases, with 13 bases between them. CDR1 and CDR2 from the germline V gene are MDHEN and SYDVKM. CDR3 length equals 17 residues. The CDR3, as DNA: TGTGCCAGCAGTTTATTTCCAGGGTCGAACTCTGGAAACACCATATATTTT. Protein product: CASSLFPGSNSGNTIYF.

The genes are TRBV28 and TRBJ1-2; a possible D gene is TRBD1 (6 bases). The germline CDR1 and CDR2 sequences are MDHEN and SYDVKM. CDR3 length: 14 residues. Trimming shortened V by 5 bases and J by 2 bases, and 12 bases separated the two germline ends. CDR3 sequence reads: CASSGLRGNYGYTF. The CDR3 coding sequence is TGTGCCAGCAGTGGCCTCAGGGGCAACTATGGCTACACCTTC.

The sample holds a few counts of this clonotype. The rearrangement links TRBV6-5 to TRBJ2-7, with D possibly being TRBD1 or TRBD2 (5 bases each). V gave up 2 bases and J gave up 2 bases, with 10 bases separating them. The CDR3 sequence is 14 residues long. Per the germline V gene, CDR1 is MNHEY and CDR2 is SVGAGI. DNA for the CDR3: TGTGCCAGCAGTTACGGGACCAAGACCTACGAGCAGTACTTC. Translation: CASSYGTKTYEQYF.

The rearrangement joins TRBV6-2 or TRBV6-3 to TRBJ2-1; D may be TRBD2 (6 bases). Between the trimmed V and J ends, which lost 4 bases and 6 bases, there was a span of 13 bases. From germline, CDR1 is MNHEY and CDR2 SVGEGT. This CDR3 is 14 amino acids long. CDR3: CASSSVAELNEQFF. CDR3 nucleotide sequence: TGTGCCAGCAGTTCAGTAGCGGAACTCAATGAGCAGTTCTTC.

The genes are TRBV20-1 and TRBJ1-3, with D tentatively TRBD1 (6 bases). Germline lookup yields CDR1 DFQATT and CDR2 SNEGSKA (reference sequence). The CDR3 has 15 amino acids. The germline V and J ends were trimmed by 3 bases and 8 bases, with 20 bases remaining between them. DNA of the CDR3: TGCAGTGCTAGGGGAGACGGGACTAAGGGGGACACCATATATTTT. Protein sequence: CSARGDGTKGDTIYF.

This clonotype was seen many times. The CDR3 loop is CASSFMGGSYNEQFF. The DNA for the CDR3 is TGTGCCAGCAGCTTCATGGGGGGCTCCTACAATGAGCAGTTCTTC. This chain joins TRBV5-5 and TRBJ2-1, with a tentative D call TRBD2 (6 bases). The ends were cut back, 2 bases at V and 0 bases at J, with 9 bases in the middle. The CDR3 contains 15 residues. Per germline, CDR1 SGHKS and CDR2 YYEKEE (reference sequence). Together with reference TRBV5-5 and TRBJ2-1, the CDR3 gives the full variable domain: DAGVTQSPTHLIKTRGQQVTLRCSPISGHKSVSWYQQVLGQGPQFIFQYYEKEERGRGNFPDRFSARQFPNYSSELNVNALLLGDSALYLCASSFMGGSYNEQFFGPGTRLTVL.

Many counts were recorded for this clonotype. The V gene is TRBV20-1, the J gene TRBJ2-1; 15 bases match TRBD2. The length of the CDR3 is 15 residues. Germline lookup yields CDR1 DFQATT and CDR2 SNEGSKA (reference sequence). The J segment lost 9 bases and the V segment lost 1 base, leaving 4 bases of the junction unmatched. The chain's CDR3 is CSARGTSGRVGEQFF. The DNA of the CDR3 is TGCAGTGCTAGAGGGACTAGCGGGAGGGTTGGTGAGCAGTTCTTC.

This clonotype showed up just a few times. The chain employs TRBV28 and TRBJ2-7; 10 nucleotides match TRBD2. The V segment lost 6 bases and the J segment 2 bases; nucleotides outside the gene matches: 10. CDR1 and CDR2 (germline): MDHEN, SYDVKM. This CDR3 contains 16 residues. CDR3 in DNA: TGTGCCAGCAGGGGCGGAAGCGGGAGGGCCCCCTACGAGCAGTACTTC. Its translation is CASRGGSGRAPYEQYF.

The V gene is TRBV2, the J gene TRBJ2-7, with D possibly called TRBD1 or TRBD2 (5 bases each). This CDR3 is built from 15 residues. CDR1 is SNHLY, CDR2 FYNNEI, per germline. V was clipped by 1 base and J by 3 bases, with 13 bases between them. The CDR3: CASSEGRAGLYEQYF. CDR3 nucleotides: TGTGCCAGCAGTGAAGGGCGGGCAGGGCTCTACGAGCAGTACTTC.

Many counts were recorded for this clonotype. The chain couples TRBV6-2 or TRBV6-3 to TRBJ2-1, with 7 bases matching TRBD2. After removal of 0 bases from V and 2 bases from J, the junction contained 10 bases not matched to a gene. Germline CDR1 reads MNHEY; CDR2 reads SVGEGT. This CDR3 has 18 amino acids. CDR3 loop: CASSYSIGGRAPYNEQFF. CDR3 DNA: TGTGCCAGCAGTTACTCGATTGGGGGGAGGGCCCCCTACAATGAGCAGTTCTTC.

In its sample, this clonotype was seen many times. The CDR3 spells CASSFGTSGLTDTQYF. The CDR3 DNA reads as TGTGCCAGCAGTTTCGGGACTAGCGGACTCACAGATACGCAGTATTTT. This rearrangement joins TRBV28 to TRBJ2-3; 11 nucleotides align to TRBD2. Germline V gene lookup returns CDR1 MDHEN and CDR2 SYDVKM. J lost 2 bases, V lost 3 bases, and 4 bases had no gene match. This CDR3 is built from 16 residues.

This chain uses TRBV9 with TRBJ2-1; 7 bases fit TRBD2. Germline CDR1 and CDR2: SGDLS and YYNGEE. The CDR3 length is 15 residues. The ends lost 3 bases at V and 1 base at J; junction bases unmatched: 4. The CDR3 region is CASSASGGSYNEQFF. The CDR3, as DNA: TGTGCCAGCAGCGCTTCGGGGGGATCCTACAATGAGCAGTTCTTC.

This clonotype has a count of ten or more. The genes are TRBV5-1 and TRBJ2-7; 9 bases are shared with TRBD1. Germline-derived CDR1 and CDR2 are SGHRS and YFSETQ. The junction had 16 bases not matched to a gene; V was cut back by 2 bases and J by 4 bases. This CDR3 contains 18 residues. The CDR3 DNA reads TGCGCCAGCAGCTTTCCAAGGTCCTCGGACAGGGGAGTTTACGAGCAGTACTTC. Encoded protein: CASSFPRSSDRGVYEQYF.

This clonotype was detected many times. The CDR3 sequence is CAISDTSSRTDTQYF. CDR3 DNA: TGTGCCATCAGTGATACTAGTTCTCGCACAGATACGCAGTATTTT. The rearrangement links TRBV10-3 to TRBJ2-3; D is possibly TRBD2 (5 bases). The CDR3 runs 15 residues. Germline V gene data show CDR1 as ENHRY and CDR2 as SYGVKD. Trimming pared 3 bases from V and 1 base from J, leaving 11 bases between.

Only one count was recorded for this clonotype. This rearrangement joins TRBV6-2 or TRBV6-3 to TRBJ1-4; D gene uncertain. V lost 4 bases and J 6 bases, leaving 9 bases between the germline ends. This CDR3 has 13 residues. In germline, CDR1 is MNHEY, CDR2 SVGEGT. The CDR3 DNA is TGTGCCAGCAGTTTGACGGTCGATGAAAAACTGTTTTTT. Translation: CASSLTVDEKLFF.

In regard to this clonotype: This sequence may be a read error, since a much larger clone differs from it by one base. The chain links TRBV30 to TRBJ2-1, with D unclear. The CDR3 covers 14 residues. V shed 6 bases and J shed 5 bases, with 17 bases lying between them. Germline CDR1 is GTSNPN and CDR2 is SVGIG (reference sequence). CDR3 residues: CACSTWYINNEQFF. CDR3 in DNA: TGTGCCTGTTCCACATGGTACATCAACAATGAGCAGTTCTTC.

J is TRBJ2-1 and V is TRBV24-1; D gene ambiguous. Trimming took off 8 bases at V and 1 base at J, with 5 bases between the two ends. Germline loops: CDR1 KGHDR, CDR2 SFDVKD. This CDR3 contains 12 residues. CDR3 loop: CATNESYNEQFF. DNA for the CDR3: TGTGCCACCAATGAGTCCTACAATGAGCAGTTCTTC.

This clonotype was counted only a few times. The rearrangement links TRBV28 to TRBJ2-1, with 11 bases matching TRBD1. Germline V gene lookup returns CDR1 MDHEN and CDR2 SYDVKM. CDR3 length: 17 residues. V was clipped by 2 bases and J by 10 bases; unmatched bases: 13. The CDR3, as DNA: TGTGCCAGCAGTTTACTGCCCGGGACAGGGGGGAGAGGGGAGCAGTTCTTC. Translated: CASSLLPGTGGRGEQFF.

V gene TRBV7-3 combines with J gene TRBJ2-4; D may be TRBD2 (5 bases). Looked up from germline, CDR1 is SGHTA and CDR2 is FQGTGA. The CDR3 has 14 residues. V shed 5 bases and J shed 0 bases, with 8 bases lying between them. DNA for the CDR3: TGTGCCAGCAGCAACGGACTAGCCAAAAACATTCAGTACTTC. Protein: CASSNGLAKNIQYF.

This clonotype came up many times. The J gene is TRBJ2-3, the V gene TRBV24-1; D is uncertain. The CDR3 sequence is 12 residues long. The V gene lost 0 bases and the J gene lost 6 bases, with 3 bases spanning the gap. Germline-derived CDR1 and CDR2 are KGHDR and SFDVKD. CDR3 sequence (DNA): TGTGCCACCAGTGATTTGGGCGATACGCAGTATTTT. Translated: CATSDLGDTQYF.

This clonotype was seen more than once but under ten times. The chain is built from TRBV14 and TRBJ1-4; possibly TRBD1 for D (6 bases). The V end was cut by 4 bases, the J end by 8 bases, with 11 bases between. CDR1 is SGHDN and CDR2 is FVKESK in the germline V gene. The CDR3 spans 13 residues. The CDR3 loop reads CASSRTGLEKLFF. The CDR3 coding sequence is TGTGCCAGCAGCCGTACAGGGCTGGAAAAACTGTTTTTT.

This clonotype was found once. A much larger clone differs from this one at a single base, so this may be a read error. The chain joins TRBV10-3 to TRBJ2-3, with a possible D match to TRBD1 (5 bases). From germline, CDR1 is ENHRY and CDR2 SYGVKD. The CDR3 extends over 16 amino acids. The CDR3 DNA reads as TGTGCCATCAGTGAGTCCTCGGCAGCGACCACAGGTACGCAGTATTTT. Protein: CAISESSAATTGTQYF.